This T cell receptor beta chain was sequenced in a study of shared clonotypes between healthy human individuals. Background on the study: Used for every donor were three CD4 naive, three CD4 memory, two CD8 naive and one CD8 memory plate.

Naive CD4+ cells were CD45RA-selected; the remaining cells were memory. Each subset's genomic DNA was shared equally among a number of immunoSEQ plates. Per sorted-subset replicate PCR, input was 150 to 250 ng DNA, representing 30,000 or so T cell genomes. The protocol was immunoSEQ multiplex PCR, while the TCRdb copy is restricted to in-frame clones and leaves out a portion. The data contain fewer than 1.8 million clones, about 98.5% of them singletons. The CDR3 has 15 residues. Germline loops: CDR1 SGHVS, CDR2 FNYEAQ. V was clipped by 5 bases and J by 6 bases; unmatched bases: 9. Sequencing input: naive CD4+ T cells sorted from blood. Stated subset: CD45RA+ positively selected. The rearrangement uses TRBV7-6 and TRBJ2-2; TRBD1 matches 7 bases. The receptor was derived from a man aged 25-45 years in good health. CDR3 sequence (DNA): TGTGCCAGCAGCATTCCGGGACAGCCCCCCGGGGAGCTGTTTTTT. The encoded protein is CASSIPGQPPGELFF.